Listed below are T cell receptor beta chains from one sample, sequenced in a study of blood T cell repertoires in COVID-19. The assay was immunoSEQ multiplex PCR, and TCRdb's table has in-frame clones only and misses some. The sample records about 280,000 clones, approximately 86% being singletons. The sample taken for sequencing was peripheral blood. The receptors here all came from a man aged 18 to 29 with active or convalescent COVID-19. Each CDR3 is given with its conserved first and last residue. The D gene is left open where the match is weak. Only part of the rows carry a size: once, few, many, or a class if the clone is expanded.

d_gene: -; abundance: -; v_gene: TRBV9; j_gene: TRBJ1-6; CDR3aa: CASSLAASNSPLHF; CDR3nt: TGTGCCAGCAGCCTCGCGGCCTCTAATTCACCCCTCCACTTT
d_gene: -; abundance: -; v_gene: TRBV24-1; j_gene: TRBJ2-1; CDR3aa: CATSDSERRGRNEQFF; CDR3nt: TGTGCCACCAGTGATTCCGAAAGGAGGGGGCGGAATGAGCAGTTCTTC
d_gene: -; abundance: -; v_gene: TRBV11-1; j_gene: TRBJ1-3; CDR3aa: CASSFGYSGNTIYF; CDR3nt: TGTGCCAGCAGCTTCGGGTATTCTGGAAACACCATATATTTT
d_gene: TRBD1; abundance: many; v_gene: TRBV9; j_gene: TRBJ2-7; CDR3aa: CASSVGQATYEQYF; CDR3nt: TGTGCCAGCAGCGTTGGACAGGCAACCTACGAGCAGTACTTC
d_gene: -; abundance: once; v_gene: TRBV5-1; j_gene: TRBJ1-4; CDR3aa: CASSLDLSNEKLFF; CDR3nt: TGCGCCAGCAGCTTGGATCTGAGTAATGAAAAACTGTTTTTT
d_gene: -; abundance: -; v_gene: TRBV7-8; j_gene: TRBJ2-5; CDR3aa: CASSPRDTQETQYF; CDR3nt: TGTGCCAGCAGCCCACGGGACACCCAAGAGACCCAGTACTTC
d_gene: -; abundance: -; v_gene: TRBV7-9; j_gene: TRBJ1-4; CDR3aa: CASSPGTSNEKLFF; CDR3nt: TGTGCCAGCAGCCCCGGGACTTCCAATGAAAAACTGTTTTTT
d_gene: TRBD2; abundance: -; v_gene: TRBV7-9; j_gene: TRBJ2-3; CDR3aa: CASRPRLAGDTDTQYF; CDR3nt: TGTGCCAGCAGACCCAGACTAGCGGGGGACACAGATACGCAGTATTTT
d_gene: -; abundance: -; v_gene: TRBV11-1; j_gene: TRBJ2-2; CDR3aa: CASSLGQASTGELFF; CDR3nt: TGTGCCAGCAGCTTAGGGCAGGCAAGCACCGGGGAGCTGTTTTTT
d_gene: -; abundance: -; v_gene: TRBV12-3/TRBV12-4; j_gene: TRBJ1-5; CDR3aa: CASRRKQGQPQHF; CDR3nt: TGTGCCAGCAGACGCAAACAGGGTCAGCCCCAGCATTTT
d_gene: -; abundance: -; v_gene: TRBV11-3; j_gene: TRBJ2-7; CDR3aa: CASSFSLRGEQYF; CDR3nt: TGTGCCAGCAGCTTTTCCCTTAGGGGGGAGCAGTACTTC
d_gene: -; abundance: -; v_gene: TRBV19; j_gene: TRBJ1-1; CDR3aa: CASSPPIALAFF; CDR3nt: TGTGCCAGTAGCCCACCTATTGCTTTGGCTTTCTTT
d_gene: TRBD1; abundance: -; v_gene: TRBV24-1; j_gene: TRBJ2-1; CDR3aa: CATSETGTGTPFF; CDR3nt: TGTGCCACCAGTGAGACCGGGACAGGGACCCCGTTCTTC
d_gene: -; abundance: -; v_gene: TRBV14; j_gene: TRBJ1-1; CDR3aa: CASSLNRVSEAFF; CDR3nt: TGTGCCAGCAGCCTAAACAGGGTGTCTGAAGCTTTCTTT
d_gene: TRBD1; abundance: -; v_gene: TRBV2; j_gene: TRBJ2-3; CDR3aa: CASHTRQGGYGDTQYF; CDR3nt: TGTGCCAGCCACACTCGACAGGGCGGTTACGGAGATACGCAGTATTTT
d_gene: -; abundance: -; v_gene: TRBV23-1; j_gene: TRBJ2-7; CDR3aa: CASSHTDPYEQYF; CDR3nt: TGCGCCAGCAGTCACACAGACCCCTACGAGCAGTACTTC
d_gene: TRBD1; abundance: once; v_gene: TRBV10-3; j_gene: TRBJ1-5; CDR3aa: CAIRGTGQEQPQHF; CDR3nt: TGTGCCATCAGGGGGACAGGGCAAGAACAGCCCCAGCATTTT
d_gene: TRBD2; abundance: -; v_gene: TRBV5-4; j_gene: TRBJ2-2; CDR3aa: CASSTVAGGTSGELFF; CDR3nt: TGTGCCAGCAGCACGGTAGCGGGGGGGACTTCCGGGGAGCTGTTTTTT